This is a list of T cell receptor beta chains from one sample in a study of shared clonotypes between healthy human individuals. Repertoires were generated with immunoSEQ multiplex PCR, while TCRdb's copy carries only in-frame clones and drops some. The sample has about 470,000 clones, around 75% seen once; the top ten hold around 13%. The specimen sequenced was PBMCs. The receptor source for this set is a middle-aged woman in good health. Some clones in this sample may be carry-over from other donors' samples. Each CDR3 is given without its conserved first and last residue. For some rows the clone size is stated as once, few or many, or as a class when expanded; others skip it.

j_call	clone_size	v_call	cdr3_aa
TRBJ1-1	few	TRBV29-1	SVGLGFGTEAF
TRBJ1-1	few	TRBV27	ASSLLGNTEAF
TRBJ2-7	NA	TRBV27	ASSLVGQGAYEQY
TRBJ1-1	NA	TRBV29-1	SVDQGGVTEAF
TRBJ1-4	NA	TRBV5-4	ASSLAVANEKLF
TRBJ2-7	few	TRBV27	ASSLRAEVAYEQY
TRBJ2-5	NA	TRBV5-1	ASSLQGARETQY
TRBJ2-7	NA	TRBV6-5	ASSQGSYEQY
TRBJ1-3	NA	TRBV6-1	TSSAQRGGGTGNTIY
TRBJ1-1	NA	TRBV7-6	ASSAQGGDTEAF
TRBJ2-2	NA	TRBV7-9	ASSLVREKLF
TRBJ1-1	NA	TRBV4-1	ASSQADRGNTEAF
TRBJ2-7	many	TRBV27	ASSSLSGQGRIKY
TRBJ2-1	NA	TRBV11-2	ASSRAPGDEQF
TRBJ2-5	NA	TRBV6-5	ASSPGRLKETQY
TRBJ2-1	NA	TRBV5-4	ASSLWGISYDEQF
TRBJ2-1	NA	TRBV6-1	ASSGGYNEQF
TRBJ1-1	NA	TRBV27	ASRDSYSMNTEAF
TRBJ1-1	NA	TRBV5-5	ASSVTAGPHTEAF
TRBJ1-3	NA	TRBV30	AWTPNVGNTIY
TRBJ2-5	NA	TRBV10-3	AISRDEETQY
TRBJ2-7	NA	TRBV5-4	ASSPLPGQRYEQY
TRBJ2-6	NA	TRBV7-6	ASSSAGGANVLT
TRBJ2-2	NA	TRBV9	ASSAGLSGRAGGELF
TRBJ2-1	NA	TRBV11-2	ASSQIYIDMEF
TRBJ1-5	NA	TRBV28	ASSLSGQGAGQPQH
TRBJ2-6	NA	TRBV4-3	ASSLSISGANVLT
TRBJ2-3	NA	TRBV6-6	ASSYSPYSTDTQY
TRBJ2-2	NA	TRBV27	ASSFQNTGELF
TRBJ2-1	NA	TRBV21-1	ASSKIGRERHQHEQF
TRBJ1-5	NA	TRBV6-1	ASRIGLNQPQH
TRBJ2-3	NA	TRBV28	ASSLGGEGTDTQY
TRBJ2-7	NA	TRBV14	ASSPWKCAGGTGSRSYEQY
TRBJ2-1	NA	TRBV4-1	ASSQDRLDSAEQF
TRBJ2-7	NA	TRBV4-1	ASSQASTSGRHEQY
TRBJ2-7	NA	TRBV9	ASSVRTGRVDEQY
TRBJ2-2	once	TRBV7-9	ASSFSGINTGELF
TRBJ1-2	few	TRBV15	ATSRDNNYGYT
TRBJ1-5	few	TRBV4-2	ASSQDWRQPQH
TRBJ1-1	NA	TRBV19	ASSLHRGATEAF
TRBJ1-2	NA	TRBV5-1	ASSTGQGDANYGYT
TRBJ2-7	NA	TRBV16	ASSPWTDPYEQY
TRBJ2-5	NA	TRBV11-3	ASSLGGAGNQETQY
TRBJ1-1	few	TRBV29-1	SVGDAGNTEAF
TRBJ2-7	few	TRBV25-1	ASRGTWGSSYEQY
TRBJ1-2	once	TRBV7-2	ASSLERGANYGYT
TRBJ2-6	NA	TRBV5-1	ASSLELLDRYLSGANVLT
TRBJ1-4	NA	TRBV5-1	ASSTRGGGEKLF
TRBJ2-2	many	TRBV7-3	ASSFVGTGAGELF
TRBJ2-1	many	TRBV7-3	ASSPTGTPRGNEQF
TRBJ2-1	NA	TRBV5-1	ASSLDGREGNEQF
TRBJ2-7	once	TRBV28	ASRGQGANEQY
TRBJ2-7	few	TRBV6-4	ASSGRTDTYEQY
TRBJ2-4	NA	TRBV10-3	AISESYRGPKNIQY
TRBJ1-3	NA	TRBV28	ASSLGVGRADLRNTIY
TRBJ1-1	few	TRBV7-2	ASSLIATANTEAF
TRBJ2-5	once	TRBV6-1	ASSEGLAGSGLETQY
TRBJ1-5	NA	TRBV28	ASTSLTGAENQPQH
TRBJ2-7	NA	TRBV6-1	ASSEYGSSSREQY
TRBJ2-3	NA	TRBV2	ASSGLRYTQY